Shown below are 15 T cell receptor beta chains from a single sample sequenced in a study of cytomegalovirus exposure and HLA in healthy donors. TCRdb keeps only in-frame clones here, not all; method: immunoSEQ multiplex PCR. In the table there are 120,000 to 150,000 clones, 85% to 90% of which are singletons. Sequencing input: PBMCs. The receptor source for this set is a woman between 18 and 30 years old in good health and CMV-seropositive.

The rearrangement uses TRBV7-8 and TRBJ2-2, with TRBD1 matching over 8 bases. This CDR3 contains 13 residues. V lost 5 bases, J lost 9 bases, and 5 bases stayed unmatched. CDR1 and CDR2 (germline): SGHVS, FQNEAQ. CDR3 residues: CASSPRDRRELFF. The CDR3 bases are TGTGCCAGCAGCCCGCGGGACAGGAGGGAGCTGTTTTTT.

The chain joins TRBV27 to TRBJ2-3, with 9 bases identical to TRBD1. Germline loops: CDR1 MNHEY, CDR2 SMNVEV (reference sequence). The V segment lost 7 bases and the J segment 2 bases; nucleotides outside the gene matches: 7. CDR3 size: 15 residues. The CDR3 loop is CASTGTGKFTDTQYF. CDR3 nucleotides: TGTGCCAGCACCGGGACAGGGAAATTCACAGATACGCAGTATTTT.

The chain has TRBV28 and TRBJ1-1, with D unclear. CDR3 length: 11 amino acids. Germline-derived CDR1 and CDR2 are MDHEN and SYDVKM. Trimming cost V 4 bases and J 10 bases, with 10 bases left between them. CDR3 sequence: CASSWGGRAFF. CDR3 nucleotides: TGTGCCAGCAGTTGGGGTGGGAGAGCTTTCTTT.

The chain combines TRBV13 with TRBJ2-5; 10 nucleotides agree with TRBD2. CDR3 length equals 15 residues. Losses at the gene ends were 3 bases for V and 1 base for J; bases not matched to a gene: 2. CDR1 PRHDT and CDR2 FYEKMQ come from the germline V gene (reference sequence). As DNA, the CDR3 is TGTGCCAGCAGCTTCGGGACTAGCGCCCAAGAGACCCAGTACTTC. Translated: CASSFGTSAQETQYF.

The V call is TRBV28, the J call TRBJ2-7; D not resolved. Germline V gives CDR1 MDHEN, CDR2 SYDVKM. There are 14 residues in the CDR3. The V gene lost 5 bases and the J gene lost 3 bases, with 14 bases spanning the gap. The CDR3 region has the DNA TGTGCCAGCAGTGAATCTGGCGGCTACTACGAGCAGTACTTC. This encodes CASSESGGYYEQYF.

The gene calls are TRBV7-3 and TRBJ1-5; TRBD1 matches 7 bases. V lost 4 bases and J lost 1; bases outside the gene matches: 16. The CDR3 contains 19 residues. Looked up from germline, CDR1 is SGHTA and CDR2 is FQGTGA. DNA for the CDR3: TGTGCCAGCAGCTCCCCACAAAACACTACAGGGGTAAGCAATCAGCCCCAGCATTTT. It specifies CASSSPQNTTGVSNQPQHF.

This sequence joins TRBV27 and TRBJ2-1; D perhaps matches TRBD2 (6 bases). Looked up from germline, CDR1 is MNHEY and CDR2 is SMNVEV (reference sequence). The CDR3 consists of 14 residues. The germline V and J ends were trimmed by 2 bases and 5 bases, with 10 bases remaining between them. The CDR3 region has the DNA TGTGCCAGCAGTTTAGGAGGGTTACACAATGAGCAGTTCTTC. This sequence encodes CASSLGGLHNEQFF.

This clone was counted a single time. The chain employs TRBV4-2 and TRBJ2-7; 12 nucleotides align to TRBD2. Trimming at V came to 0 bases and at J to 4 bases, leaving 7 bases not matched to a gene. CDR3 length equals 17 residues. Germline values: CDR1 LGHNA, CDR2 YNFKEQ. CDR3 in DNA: TGTGCCAGCAGCCAAGATCATTGGACTAGCGGGGAGTACGAGCAGTACTTC. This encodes CASSQDHWTSGEYEQYF.

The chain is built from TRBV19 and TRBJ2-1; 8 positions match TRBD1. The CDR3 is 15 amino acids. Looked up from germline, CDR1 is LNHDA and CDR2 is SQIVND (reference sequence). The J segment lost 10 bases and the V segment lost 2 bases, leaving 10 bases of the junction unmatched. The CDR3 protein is CASSISGQGVKEQFF. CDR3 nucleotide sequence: TGTGCCAGTAGTATATCAGGACAGGGTGTAAAAGAGCAGTTCTTC.

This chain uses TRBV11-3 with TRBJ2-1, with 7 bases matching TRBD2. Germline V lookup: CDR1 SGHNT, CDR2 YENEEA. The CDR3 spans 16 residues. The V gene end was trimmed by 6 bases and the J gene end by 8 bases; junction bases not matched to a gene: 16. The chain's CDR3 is CASSPTRDYPTDEQFF. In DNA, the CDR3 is TGTGCCAGCAGTCCCACCCGGGACTACCCTACGGATGAGCAGTTCTTC.

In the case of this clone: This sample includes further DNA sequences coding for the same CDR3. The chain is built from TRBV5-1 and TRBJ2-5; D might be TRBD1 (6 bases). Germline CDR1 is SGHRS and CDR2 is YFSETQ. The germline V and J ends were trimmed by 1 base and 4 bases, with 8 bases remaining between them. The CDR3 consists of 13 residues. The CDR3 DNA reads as TGCGCCAGCAGCTTGAGAGGGGGAGAGACCCAGTACTTC. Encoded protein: CASSLRGGETQYF.

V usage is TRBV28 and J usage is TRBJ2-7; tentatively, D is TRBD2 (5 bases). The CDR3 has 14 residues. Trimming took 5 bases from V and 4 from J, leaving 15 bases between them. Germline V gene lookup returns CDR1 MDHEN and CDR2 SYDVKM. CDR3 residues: CASSIPGEKYEQYF. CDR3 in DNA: TGTGCCAGCAGTATCCCCGGGGAGAAGTACGAGCAGTACTTC.

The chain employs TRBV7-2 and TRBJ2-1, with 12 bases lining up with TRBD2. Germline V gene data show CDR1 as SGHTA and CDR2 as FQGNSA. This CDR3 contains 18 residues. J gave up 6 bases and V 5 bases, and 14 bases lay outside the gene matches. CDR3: CASSIRLAGELVVNEQFF. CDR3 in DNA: TGTGCCAGCAGCATCCGACTAGCGGGAGAGTTAGTTGTCAATGAGCAGTTCTTC.

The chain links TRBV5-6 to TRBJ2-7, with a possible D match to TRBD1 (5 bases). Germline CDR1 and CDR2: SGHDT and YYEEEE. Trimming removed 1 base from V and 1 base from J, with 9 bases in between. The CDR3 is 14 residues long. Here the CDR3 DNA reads TGTGCCAGCAGCTTGAAACAGGTATCCTACGAGCAGTACTTC. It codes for CASSLKQVSYEQYF.

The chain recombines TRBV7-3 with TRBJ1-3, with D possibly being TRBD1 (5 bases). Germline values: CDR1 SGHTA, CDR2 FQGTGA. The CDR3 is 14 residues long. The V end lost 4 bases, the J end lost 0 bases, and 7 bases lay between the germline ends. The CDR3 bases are TGTGCCAGCAGCTCGGGGGTCTCTGGAAACACCATATATTTT. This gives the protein CASSSGVSGNTIYF.